These 10 T cell receptor beta chains came from one sample sequenced in a study of CD8+ T cells in alopecia areata. In each case, RNA was isolated and then reverse transcribed into cDNA as the sequencing template. Assay used: immunoSEQ multiplex PCR; TCRdb lists only in-frame clones, some missing. The data show 200,000 or so clones, around 62% seen once. The sample was CD4+ T cells sorted from blood, taken at week 0. These receptors all stem from a human donor with alopecia areata.

The J gene is TRBJ2-7, the V gene TRBV25-1; no firm D call. From germline, CDR1 is MGHDK and CDR2 SYGVNS. This CDR3 has 14 amino acids. V was trimmed by 0 bases and J by 0 bases, leaving 6 bases between them. The CDR3 region is CASSEYRTSYEQYF. In nucleotides, the CDR3 is TGTGCCAGCAGTGAATACCGGACCTCCTACGAGCAGTACTTC.

This clone was seen only once. This chain uses TRBV11-2 with TRBJ1-6; no reliable D call. This CDR3 spans 14 amino acids. The V gene's germline CDR1 is SGHAT and CDR2 FQNNGV. Trimming left V 5 bases short and J 7 bases short, with 12 bases between. CDR3 nucleotide sequence: TGTGCCAGCAGCCAATGGTCGGGAAATTCACCCCTCCACTTT. This translates into CASSQWSGNSPLHF.

This clone was seen a few times. The rearrangement links TRBV2 to TRBJ1-5; the D gene is possibly TRBD1 (5 bases). CDR1 and CDR2 from the germline V gene are SNHLY and FYNNEI. The CDR3 contains 15 residues. The germline V and J ends were trimmed by 8 bases and 1 base, with 15 bases remaining between them. The CDR3 sequence: CASVGRGGSNQPQHF. The CDR3 nucleotides read TGTGCCAGCGTGGGGCGGGGCGGGAGCAATCAGCCCCAGCATTTT. Using reference TRBV2 and TRBJ1-5 for the parts outside the CDR3, the full variable domain is EPEVTQTPSHQVTQMGQEVILRCVPISNHLYFYWYRQILGQKVEFLVSFYNNEISEKSEIFDDQFSVERPDGSNFTLKIRSTKLEDSAMYFCASVGRGGSNQPQHFGDGTRLSIL.

The rearrangement links TRBV6-6 to TRBJ1-2; 7 bases are a match to TRBD1. The germline CDR1 and CDR2 sequences are MNHNY and SVGAGI (reference sequence). J was trimmed by 2 bases and V by 6 bases; bases with no gene match: 6. This CDR3 has 14 amino acids. CDR3 sequence: CASSVSTGNYGYTF. The CDR3 DNA sequence: TGTGCCAGCAGCGTATCGACAGGGAACTATGGCTACACCTTC.

This clone was detected only a few times. The chain carries TRBV29-1 and TRBJ2-2; TRBD2 is a possible D gene (5 bases). The CDR3 is 12 amino acids. Germline V gene sequence: CDR1 SQVTM, CDR2 ANQGSEA. V was shortened by 7 bases and J by 6 bases, with 12 bases between the two germline ends. This CDR3 is CSARGQAGELFF. The CDR3 region has the DNA TGCAGCGCCCGAGGGCAGGCCGGGGAGCTGTTTTTT.

DNA of the CDR3: TGCGCCAGCAGCCAAGTTAATCAGGGACAGGGGGCTAGCTATGGCTACACCTTC. Amino acid sequence: CASSQVNQGQGASYGYTF. The chain uses TRBV4-1 and TRBJ1-2, with 12 positions matching TRBD1. Germline CDR1 MGHRA, CDR2 YSYEKL. The CDR3 has 18 amino acids. With 1 base clipped from V and 4 bases from J, the junction kept 10 bases outside the gene matches.

This clone was observed a few times. The junction departs from germline at one end; a sequencing error may be responsible. The chain uses TRBV29-1 and TRBJ2-7; 10 bases align to TRBD1. The CDR3 has 13 amino acids. Germline V CDR1 and CDR2: SQVTM, ANQGSEA. In DNA, the CDR3 is TGCAGCGTCGAAGACAGGGGGCTAAACGAGCAGTACTTC. It codes for CSVEDRGLNEQYF.

This clone came up a few times. The chain carries TRBV29-1 and TRBJ1-1; D possibly corresponds to TRBD1 (6 bases). The CDR3 runs to 14 residues. Germline loops: CDR1 SQVTM, CDR2 ANQGSEA. V was pared by 6 bases and J by 0 bases, with 14 bases between. CDR3 nucleotide sequence: TGCAGCGTCAGAGGACAGATCATGAACACTGAAGCTTTCTTT. Protein product: CSVRGQIMNTEAFF.

This sequence joins TRBV7-9 and TRBJ2-3; D is perhaps TRBD1 (5 bases). Trimming took 6 bases from V and 2 from J, leaving 12 bases between them. In germline, CDR1 is SEHNR, CDR2 FQNEAQ (reference sequence). This CDR3 spans 14 amino acids. Here the CDR3 reads CASRPDRFTDTQYF. For the CDR3, the DNA is TGTGCCAGCAGACCAGACAGATTCACAGATACGCAGTATTTT.

The chain recombines TRBV30 with TRBJ2-3; TRBD2 matches 10 bases. Germline CDR1 and CDR2: GTSNPN and SVGIG (reference sequence). The CDR3 totals 14 residues. V trimming: 5 bases; J trimming: 5 bases; junction bases outside the gene matches: 7. CDR3 residues: CAWGSGRAGDTQYF. In DNA form, the CDR3 reads TGTGCCTGGGGAAGCGGGAGGGCGGGAGATACGCAGTATTTT.